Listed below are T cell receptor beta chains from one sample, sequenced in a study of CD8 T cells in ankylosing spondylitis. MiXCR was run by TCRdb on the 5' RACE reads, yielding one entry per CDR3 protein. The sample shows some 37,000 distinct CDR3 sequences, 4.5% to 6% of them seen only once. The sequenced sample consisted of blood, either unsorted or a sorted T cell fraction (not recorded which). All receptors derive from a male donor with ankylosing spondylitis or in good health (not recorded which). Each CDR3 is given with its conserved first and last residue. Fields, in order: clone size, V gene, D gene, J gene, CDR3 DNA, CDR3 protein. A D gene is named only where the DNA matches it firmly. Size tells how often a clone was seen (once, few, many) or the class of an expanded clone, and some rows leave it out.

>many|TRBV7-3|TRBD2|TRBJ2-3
TGTGCCAGCAGCTTATTAGGGCGGGAGGCCCGCACAGATACGCAGTATTTT
CASSLLGREARTDTQYF
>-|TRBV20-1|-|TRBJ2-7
TGCAGTGCGAAGCTACACCGCACCTACGAGCAGTACTTC
CSAKLHRTYEQYF
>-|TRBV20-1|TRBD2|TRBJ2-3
TGCAGTGCTAGCCCCGTTGCGGGAGGACGCACAGATACGCAGTATTTT
CSASPVAGGRTDTQYF
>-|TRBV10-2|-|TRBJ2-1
TGCGCCAGCAGTGGGCCCCCCGAGCGGCTCAGATTCAATGAGCAGTTCTTC
CASSGPPERLRFNEQFF
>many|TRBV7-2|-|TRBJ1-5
TGTGCCAGCAGGCGACAGTACGATCAGCCCCAGCATTTT
CASRRQYDQPQHF
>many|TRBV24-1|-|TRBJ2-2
TGTGCCACCAGTGATTTCAGGGTATCGAACACCGGGGAGCTGTTTTTT
CATSDFRVSNTGELFF
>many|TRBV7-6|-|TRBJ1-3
TGTGCCAGCAGCAATAGAGGGGCTGACACCATATATTTT
CASSNRGADTIYF
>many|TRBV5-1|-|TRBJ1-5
TGCGCCAGCAGCGTGGGCGACGGCAATCAGCCCCAGCATTTT
CASSVGDGNQPQHF
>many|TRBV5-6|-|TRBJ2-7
TGTGCCAGCAGCTTGCCGAACGGATACGAGCAGTACTTC
CASSLPNGYEQYF
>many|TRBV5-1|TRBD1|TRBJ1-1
TGCGCCAGCAGCGTTCGGGACAGGGAACCTACGAACACTGAAGCTTTCTTT
CASSVRDREPTNTEAFF
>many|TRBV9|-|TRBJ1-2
TGTGCCAGCAGCGCAGGGGAAGGGCCCAGAAGCTATGGCTACACCTTC
CASSAGEGPRSYGYTF
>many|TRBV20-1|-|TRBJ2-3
TGCAGTGCCGACACCACAGTGGGGCAAGATACGCAGTATTTT
CSADTTVGQDTQYF
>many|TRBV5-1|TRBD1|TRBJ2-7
TGCGCCAGCAGCTCGACAGGGGGCGAGCAGTACTTC
CASSSTGGEQYF
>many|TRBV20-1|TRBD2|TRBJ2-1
TGCAGTGCTAAGTCCACTAGCGGGAGGGCTGGGAATGAGCAGTTCTTC
CSAKSTSGRAGNEQFF
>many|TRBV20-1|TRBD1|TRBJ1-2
TGCAGTGCTTCCCCCCGCATCGAGACAGGGGGCAACTATGGCTACACCTTC
CSASPRIETGGNYGYTF
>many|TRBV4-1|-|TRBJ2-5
TGCGCCAGCAGCCCCTCCCGCTATACACTGGGGACCTACCAAGAGACCCAGTACTTC
CASSPSRYTLGTYQETQYF
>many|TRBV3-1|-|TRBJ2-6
TGTGCCAGCAGCCAACCCCCCCCCGACAGGAACTCTGGGGCCAACGTCCTGACTTTC
CASSQPPPDRNSGANVLTF
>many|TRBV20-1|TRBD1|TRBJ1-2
TGCAGTGCTAAGGTGGACAGGGGATACGGAGGCTACACCTTC
CSAKVDRGYGGYTF
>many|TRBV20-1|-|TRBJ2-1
TGCAGTGCTAGGTGGAAAGGGGCCATTGGGGAGCAGTTCTTC
CSARWKGAIGEQFF
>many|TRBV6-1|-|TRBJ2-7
TGTGCCAGCAGACCCCCCGGACAGTGGTCCTACGAGCAGTACTTC
CASRPPGQWSYEQYF
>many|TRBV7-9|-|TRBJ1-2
TGTGCCAGCAGCTTGGACTTATCTAACTATGGCTACACCTTC
CASSLDLSNYGYTF